These 16 T cell receptor beta chains originate from one sample sequenced in a study of blood T cell repertoires in COVID-19. Clones were sequenced by immunoSEQ multiplex PCR, and TCRdb holds only the in-frame ones, with some missing. The repertoire consists of approximately 100,000 clones, with 85% occurring once and the leading ten covering 1.5% to 2%. The sequenced sample consisted of peripheral blood. The receptors originated from a woman aged 70-85 years with active or convalescent COVID-19.

CDR3 in DNA: TGTGCCACCAGCAGGGAAGGGGATCAGCCCCAGCATTTT. Its translation is CATSREGDQPQHF. This chain connects TRBV15 to TRBJ1-5; maybe TRBD1 (5 bases). Trimming left V 3 bases short and J 5 bases short, with 8 bases between. CDR1 and CDR2 from the germline V gene are LNHNV and YYDKDF (reference sequence). This CDR3 contains 13 residues.

The gene calls are TRBV20-1 and TRBJ2-1, with 11 nucleotides matching TRBD2. The CDR3 extends over 13 amino acids. CDR1 and CDR2 from the germline V gene are DFQATT and SNEGSKA (reference sequence). The trim removed 3 bases at V and 8 bases at J, leaving 3 bases unmatched. Here the CDR3 reads CSASSGGADEQFF. The CDR3 coding sequence is TGCAGTGCTAGTAGCGGGGGGGCTGATGAGCAGTTCTTC.

The rearrangement links TRBV28 to TRBJ1-2; the D gene is possibly TRBD1 (6 bases). Germline CDR1 reads MDHEN; CDR2 reads SYDVKM. This CDR3 is built from 14 residues. Deletions cut 6 bases from V and 2 bases from J, with 13 bases between. DNA for the CDR3: TGTGCCAGCAGCCCAGCAACAGGGAACTATGGCTACACCTTC. This gives the protein CASSPATGNYGYTF.

The rearrangement links TRBV7-9 to TRBJ2-3; TRBD2 is a possible D gene (6 bases). The CDR3 runs to 14 residues. V shed 1 base and J shed 5 bases, with 10 bases lying between them. Germline assignment: CDR1 SEHNR and CDR2 FQNEAQ (reference sequence). In nucleotides, the CDR3 is TGTGCCAGCAGCTTAGGACTAGTGGGAGATACGCAGTATTTT. Its protein is CASSLGLVGDTQYF.

CDR3 nucleotide sequence: TGTGCCAGCAGTTCCGTCACTCGGGACACAGATACGCAGTATTTT. It translates to CASSSVTRDTDTQYF. V usage is TRBV28 and J usage is TRBJ2-3; D perhaps matches TRBD2 (5 bases). Deletions cut 4 bases from V and 2 bases from J, with 13 bases between. The germline V gene has CDR1 MDHEN and CDR2 SYDVKM. This CDR3 is built from 15 residues.

In this sample, this clone turned up once. The chain uses TRBV6-2 or TRBV6-3 and TRBJ2-7; tentative D call: TRBD2 (6 bases). CDR1 is MNHEY and CDR2 is SVGEGT in the germline V gene. The CDR3 covers 15 residues. Trimming pared 5 bases from V and 4 bases from J, leaving 18 bases between. In nucleotides, the CDR3 is TGTGCCAGCAGTACAACCGGGACTCTAATTTACGAGCAGTACTTC. Its translation: CASSTTGTLIYEQYF.

This rearrangement joins TRBV5-6 to TRBJ2-3; 11 bases agree with TRBD2. The V segment lost 4 bases and the J segment 3 bases; nucleotides outside the gene matches: 4. This CDR3 comprises 15 residues. Germline V lookup: CDR1 SGHDT, CDR2 YYEEEE. The CDR3 spells CASSEGLAVTDTQYF. The CDR3 bases are TGTGCCAGCAGCGAGGGACTAGCGGTGACAGATACGCAGTATTTT.

This chain links TRBV6-2 or TRBV6-3 with TRBJ2-7; D call uncertain. The V gene lost 3 bases and the J gene lost 4 bases, with 4 bases spanning the gap. The germline CDR1 and CDR2 sequences are MNHEY and SVGEGT. This CDR3 is 11 amino acids long. This chain's CDR3 is CASSYYYEQYF. The DNA of the CDR3 is TGTGCCAGCAGTTATTATTACGAGCAGTACTTC.

In DNA, the CDR3 is TGTGCCAGCAGTCTAGCGGGGGGGCAGTCAGGTACGCAGTATTTT. Its translation: CASSLAGGQSGTQYF. The V call is TRBV6-5, the J call TRBJ2-3; TRBD2 matches at 12 bases. Germline V CDR1 and CDR2: MNHEY, SVGAGI. J lost 8 bases, V lost 5 bases, and 8 bases had no gene match. The CDR3 totals 15 residues.

The sample holds a few counts of this clone. The chain links TRBV19 to TRBJ1-5; TRBD1 matches 8 bases. The CDR3 extends over 16 amino acids. The germline V gene has CDR1 LNHDA and CDR2 SQIVND (reference sequence). V shed 6 bases and J 3 bases; nucleotides not matched to a gene: 10. The CDR3 sequence is CASSIVDRGANQPQHF. CDR3 bases: TGTGCCAGTAGCATTGTAGACAGGGGTGCCAATCAGCCCCAGCATTTT.

V is TRBV9 and J is TRBJ2-7; TRBD1 matches at 8 bases. This CDR3 contains 14 residues. From germline, CDR1 is SGDLS and CDR2 YYNGEE. After removal of 4 bases from V and 3 bases from J, the junction contained 6 bases not matched to a gene. In DNA form, the CDR3 reads TGTGCCAGCAGCCCAGGGGACAGGAGCTACGAGCAGTACTTC. Translated: CASSPGDRSYEQYF.

V usage is TRBV29-1 and J usage is TRBJ1-1, with D possibly being TRBD1 (5 bases). Trimming removed 6 bases at V and 3 bases at J, with 20 bases between. The CDR3 has 15 amino acids. Germline V lookup: CDR1 SQVTM, CDR2 ANQGSEA. The CDR3 nucleotides are TGCAGCGTCCAACCCCCCGGCGGGGGGTACACTGAAGCTTTCTTT. It yields the protein CSVQPPGGGYTEAFF. Variable domain in full (rest from reference TRBV29-1 and TRBJ1-1): SAVISQKPSRDICQRGTSLTIQCQVDSQVTMMFWYRQQPGQSLTLIATANQGSEATYESGFVIDKFPISRPNLTFSTLTVSNMSPEDSSIYLCSVQPPGGGYTEAFFGQGTRLTVV.

The chain joins TRBV5-6 to TRBJ2-7, with 10 bases that match TRBD1. The CDR3 is made up of 17 amino acids. The V segment lost 5 bases and the J segment 2 bases; nucleotides outside the gene matches: 13. Looked up from germline, CDR1 is SGHDT and CDR2 is YYEEEE. CDR3 amino acids: CASRLQLPGQGTYEQYF. Written as DNA, the CDR3 is TGTGCCAGCAGACTTCAACTCCCGGGACAGGGGACCTACGAGCAGTACTTC. The full variable domain, completed using reference TRBV5-6 and TRBJ2-7, is DAGVTQSPTHLIKTRGQQVTLRCSPKSGHDTVSWYQQALGQGPQFIFQYYEEEERQRGNFPDRFSGHQFPNYSSELNVNALLLGDSALYLCASRLQLPGQGTYEQYFGPGTRLTVT.

For the CDR3, the DNA is TGTGCCAGCAGTTACTCGGCGGAAAGTGAGCAGTTCTTC. Protein product: CASSYSAESEQFF. The chain uses TRBV6-2 or TRBV6-3 and TRBJ2-1; D is unclear. The CDR3 has 13 amino acids. Between the trimmed V and J ends, which lost 0 bases and 9 bases, there was a span of 9 bases. CDR1 is MNHEY and CDR2 is SVGEGT in the germline V gene.

This sequence joins TRBV18 and TRBJ2-5; 7 bases match TRBD2. The length of the CDR3 is 14 residues. Germline CDR1 reads KGHSH; CDR2 reads LQKENI. V lost 6 bases, J lost 5 bases, and 9 bases stayed unmatched. The CDR3 reads CASSDVGGDETQYF. The CDR3 DNA reads as TGTGCCAGCTCCGACGTGGGGGGGGACGAGACCCAGTACTTC. The full variable domain, with the rest looked up from reference TRBV18 and TRBJ2-5, is NAGVMQNPRHLVRRRGQEARLRCSPMKGHSHVYWYRQLPEEGLKFMVYLQKENIIDESGMPKERFSAEFPKEGPSILRIQQVVRGDSAAYFCASSDVGGDETQYFGPGTRLLVL.

This rearrangement joins TRBV28 to TRBJ2-7, with TRBD2 matching over 7 bases. The CDR3 consists of 13 residues. The germline CDR1 and CDR2 sequences are MDHEN and SYDVKM. V lost 10 bases and J lost 7; bases outside the gene matches: 13. CDR3: CATHGGSTGEQYF. Here the CDR3 DNA reads TGTGCCACCCACGGGGGGTCCACTGGGGAGCAGTACTTC.